Listed here is a single TCR beta chain. Its target is not known. Focal radiation was given together with CTLA-4 blockade (ipilimumab) to patients with chemo-refractory metastatic non-small-cell lung cancer. The record originates from a study of radiotherapy plus CTLA-4 blockade in lung cancer. About the research overall: With less than 40% of patients having disease control, objective responses were seen in roughly 19%.

V lost 4 bases and J lost 3; bases outside the gene matches: 1. The CDR3 extends over 13 amino acids. Germline CDR1 is GTSNPN and CDR2 is SVGIG (reference sequence). The table came from immunoSEQ multiplex PCR; TCRdb's copy has only in-frame clones and leaves some out. This table holds about 98,000 clones, 82% found once. Study-wide results and caveats: Dynamics of early blood T cell clones, together with interferon-beta, were reportedly the best predictors of response. TCR clones from tumors expanded in blood after radiotherapy plus ipilimumab.

The chain employs TRBV30 and TRBJ1-3, with 9 nucleotides matching TRBD1. The sequence was obtained from a human donor with non-small cell lung cancer who had a partial response to radiotherapy plus ipilimumab. The sample was peripheral blood, taken from a patient treated with radiotherapy plus ipilimumab. CDR3 residues: CAWNRGLGNTIYF. Here the CDR3 DNA reads TGTGCCTGGAACAGGGGGCTTGGAAACACCATATATTTT.